What follows are 25 T cell receptor beta chains derived from one specimen sequenced in a study of technical replicates of blood from several donors. Profiled with immunoSEQ multiplex PCR; TCRdb holds only in-frame clones, not every one. The sample contains around 75,000 clones, about 93% of which appear only once. What was sequenced was T cells isolated from PBMCs. Receptors were obtained from a human donor in good health.

The rearrangement links TRBV27 to TRBJ2-5; possibly TRBD2 for D (6 bases). V gave up 5 bases and J gave up 3 bases, with 10 bases separating them. This CDR3 comprises 13 residues. CDR1 MNHEY and CDR2 SMNVEV come from the germline V gene (reference sequence). The CDR3 loop reads CASSPRLEETQYF. CDR3 coding DNA: TGTGCCAGCAGTCCCCGACTAGAAGAGACCCAGTACTTC.

CDR3 region: CASSLYTNTDTQYF. Written as DNA, the CDR3 is TGTGCCAGCAGCCTGTATACTAACACAGATACGCAGTATTTT. The chain joins TRBV11-2 to TRBJ2-3; D remains unclear. V was trimmed by 5 bases and J by 2 bases, leaving 11 bases between them. The CDR3 length is 14 residues. The V gene's germline CDR1 is SGHAT and CDR2 FQNNGV.

V usage is TRBV27 and J usage is TRBJ2-7, with D tentatively TRBD1 (6 bases). The CDR3 spans 11 residues. The germline CDR1 and CDR2 sequences are MNHEY and SMNVEV (reference sequence). Trimming removed 6 bases at V and 9 bases at J, with 12 bases between. CDR3 amino acids: CASSSGDGQYF. The CDR3 DNA follows: TGTGCCAGCAGCTCAGGGGACGGGCAGTACTTC.

This rearrangement joins TRBV9 to TRBJ2-1; TRBD2 aligns across 13 bases. J gave up 7 bases and V 0 bases, and 4 bases lay outside the gene matches. The CDR3 loop spans 16 amino acids. Looked up from germline, CDR1 is SGDLS and CDR2 is YYNGEE. Here the CDR3 DNA reads TGTGCCAGCAGCGTAGCTGAGGGACTAGCGGGAAATGAGCAGTTCTTC. It translates to CASSVAEGLAGNEQFF.

The chain uses TRBV28 and TRBJ1-2; unclear D gene. The CDR3 is 12 residues long. Per germline, CDR1 MDHEN and CDR2 SYDVKM. The V end lost 6 bases, the J end lost 8 bases, and 13 bases lay between the germline ends. The CDR3 DNA follows: TGTGCCAGCAGGCCCTCGTCGCGGGGCTACACCTTC. As protein: CASRPSSRGYTF.

Written as DNA, the CDR3 is TGCGCCAGCGGGTACAGGGGGAGCTCCTACAATGAGCAGTTCTTC. This gives the protein CASGYRGSSYNEQFF. The chain employs TRBV5-1 and TRBJ2-1, with TRBD1 matching 8 bases. The length of the CDR3 is 15 residues. Germline CDR1 and CDR2: SGHRS and YFSETQ. With 7 bases clipped from V and 0 bases from J, the junction kept 6 bases outside the gene matches.

This chain connects TRBV14 to TRBJ1-4, with D uncertain. Trimming removed 4 bases from V and 3 bases from J, with 12 bases in between. Germline V gives CDR1 SGHDN, CDR2 FVKESK. The CDR3 contains 15 residues. The DNA for the CDR3 is TGTGCCAGCAGCCCGTATATCGGGGCTAATGAAAAACTGTTTTTT. It is translated as CASSPYIGANEKLFF.

The J gene is TRBJ1-3, the V gene TRBV9, with a possible D match to TRBD1 (6 bases). V was clipped by 4 bases and J by 1 base, with 18 bases between them. The CDR3 sequence is 17 residues long. CDR1 and CDR2 (germline): SGDLS, YYNGEE. The CDR3, as DNA: TGTGCCAGCAGCCCCAGACAGGACCCTTCTTCTGGAAACACCATATATTTT. As protein: CASSPRQDPSSGNTIYF. The full variable domain, in which reference TRBV9 and TRBJ1-3 provide the parts outside the CDR3, is DSGVTQTPKHLITATGQRVTLRCSPRSGDLSVYWYQQSLDQGLQFLIQYYNGEERAKGNILERFSAQQFPDLHSELNLSSLELGDSALYFCASSPRQDPSSGNTIYFGEGSWLTVV.

This chain links TRBV25-1 with TRBJ2-7; D ambiguous. V was shortened by 3 bases and J by 1 base, with 10 bases between the two germline ends. CDR1 and CDR2 from the germline V gene are MGHDK and SYGVNS. The CDR3 totals 14 residues. CDR3 sequence reads: CASSETGRSYEQYF. The DNA for the CDR3 is TGTGCCAGCAGTGAGACTGGCAGATCCTACGAGCAGTACTTC.

The chain recombines TRBV5-1 with TRBJ2-3; D is perhaps TRBD1 (6 bases). V lost 4 bases to trimming and J lost 6 bases, with 15 bases between them. The CDR3 loop spans 14 amino acids. Germline V gene sequence: CDR1 SGHRS, CDR2 YFSETQ. CDR3 nucleotides: TGCGCCAGCAGCCTACCACAGGGTTCGGATACGCAGTATTTT. Translating gives CASSLPQGSDTQYF.

The sample holds one count of this clone. The J gene is TRBJ2-3, the V gene TRBV11-3; 9 positions agree with TRBD1. V shed 1 base and J 4 bases; nucleotides not matched to a gene: 9. The germline CDR1 and CDR2 sequences are SGHNT and YENEEA. The CDR3 extends over 17 amino acids. CDR3 amino acids: CASSLGGTGNVPDTQYF. DNA for the CDR3: TGTGCCAGCAGCTTAGGCGGGACAGGGAATGTCCCAGATACGCAGTATTTT.

V gene TRBV11-2 combines with J gene TRBJ2-7; tentatively, D is TRBD2 (6 bases). Germline V gene sequence: CDR1 SGHAT, CDR2 FQNNGV. This CDR3 contains 16 residues. The V end was cut by 5 bases, the J end by 0 bases, with 17 bases between. CDR3 residues: CASSATPGLSSYEQYF. The DNA of the CDR3 is TGTGCCAGCAGCGCCACACCGGGACTTAGCTCCTACGAGCAGTACTTC.

The chain carries TRBV25-1 and TRBJ1-2, with a possible D match to TRBD1 (6 bases). Germline values: CDR1 MGHDK, CDR2 SYGVNS. The CDR3 runs to 14 residues. Between the trimmed V and J ends, which lost 4 bases and 2 bases, there was a span of 11 bases. The CDR3 is CASSGDTWNYGYTF. In nucleotides, the CDR3 is TGTGCCAGCAGTGGGGACACCTGGAACTATGGCTACACCTTC.

This clone was observed a single time. The chain is built from TRBV27 and TRBJ1-5; a weak D match, TRBD1 (6 bases). Trimming shortened V by 0 bases and J by 4 bases, and 10 bases separated the two germline ends. The germline V gene encodes CDR1 MNHEY and CDR2 SMNVEV (reference sequence). The CDR3 runs 15 residues. The chain's CDR3 is CASSLSRQGNQPQHF. The CDR3 coding sequence is TGTGCCAGCAGTTTATCGCGGCAGGGGAATCAGCCCCAGCATTTT.

The J gene is TRBJ1-2, the V gene TRBV28, with D perhaps TRBD1 (6 bases). CDR1 is MDHEN, CDR2 SYDVKM, per germline. V was cut by 7 bases and J by 1 base, with 13 bases left in between. The CDR3 runs 14 residues. The CDR3 reads CASTRGGSNYGYTF. As DNA, the CDR3 is TGTGCCAGCACCCGAGGGGGAAGTAACTATGGCTACACCTTC.

This chain connects TRBV5-8 to TRBJ1-1; perhaps TRBD1 as D (5 bases). Germline CDR1 and CDR2: SGHTS and YDEGEE. The length of the CDR3 is 17 residues. The V end lost 0 bases, the J end lost 7 bases, and 22 bases lay between the germline ends. The CDR3, as DNA: TGTGCCAGCAGCTTGGAGCAGGGCAGTTGGTCTGGCGGTGAAGCTTTCTTT. It specifies CASSLEQGSWSGGEAFF.

In its sample, this clone was seen once. This chain uses TRBV25-1 with TRBJ2-1; maybe TRBD1 (6 bases). The V gene's germline CDR1 is MGHDK and CDR2 SYGVNS. Trimming shortened V by 8 bases and J by 4 bases, and 15 bases separated the two germline ends. This CDR3 spans 14 amino acids. The CDR3 sequence: CASSRDIEYNEQFF. CDR3 nucleotides: TGTGCCAGCTCTCGGGACATCGAGTACAATGAGCAGTTCTTC.

The J gene is TRBJ1-4, the V gene TRBV7-7; 8 nucleotides align to TRBD1. This CDR3 contains 15 residues. Trimming at V came to 5 bases and at J to 4 bases, leaving 6 bases not matched to a gene. Germline V lookup: CDR1 SSHAT, CDR2 FNYEAQ (reference sequence). CDR3 amino acids: CASSAGTGDNEKLFF. The CDR3 nucleotides are TGTGCCAGCAGCGCTGGGACAGGAGATAATGAAAAACTGTTTTTT. Complete variable domain (other parts from reference TRBV7-7 and TRBJ1-4): GAGVSQSPRYKVTKRGQDVTLRCDPISSHATLYWYQQALGQGPEFLTYFNYEAQPDKSGLPSDRFSAERPEGSISTLTIQRTEQRDSAMYRCASSAGTGDNEKLFFGSGTQLSVL.

J is TRBJ1-1 and V is TRBV11-2, with D possibly being TRBD1 (6 bases). This CDR3 region has 15 residues. Germline-derived CDR1 and CDR2 are SGHAT and FQNNGV. With 5 bases removed from V and 10 bases from J, the gap between germline ends came to 23 bases. CDR3 sequence (DNA): TGTGCCAGCAGCGCCTTCAGCCCACTGGGGGCCGGAGCTTTCTTT. This sequence encodes CASSAFSPLGAGAFF.

V is TRBV5-4 and J is TRBJ2-7, with 11 bases matching TRBD2. The length of the CDR3 is 16 residues. Trimming at V came to 3 bases and at J to 5 bases, leaving 10 bases not matched to a gene. From germline, CDR1 is SGHNT and CDR2 YYREEE (reference sequence). The CDR3: CASSSSALAGGHEQYF. In nucleotides, the CDR3 is TGTGCCAGCAGCTCCTCCGCGCTAGCGGGGGGCCACGAGCAGTACTTC.

The genes are TRBV4-1 and TRBJ2-1; D remains ambiguous. V lost 1 base and J lost 5, with 15 bases in between. Germline-derived CDR1 and CDR2 are MGHRA and YSYEKL. This CDR3 is 16 amino acids long. The CDR3 region has the DNA TGCGCCAGCAGCCAAGGCTGGAGCCCCCCGAACAATGAGCAGTTCTTC. It translates to CASSQGWSPPNNEQFF.

A remark on this clone: This sample includes further DNA sequences coding for the same CDR3. This chain connects TRBV5-1 to TRBJ2-1; 7 nucleotides match TRBD2. There are 15 residues in the CDR3. Trimming removed 0 bases from V and 0 bases from J; junction bases left unmatched: 0. CDR1 is SGHRS, CDR2 YFSETQ, per germline. The CDR3 here is CASSLASGSYNEQFF. CDR3 bases: TGCGCCAGCAGCTTGGCTAGCGGCTCCTACAATGAGCAGTTCTTC.

The chain combines TRBV5-1 with TRBJ1-2; 7 bases align to TRBD1. The CDR3 runs to 13 residues. Germline loops: CDR1 SGHRS, CDR2 YFSETQ. The J segment lost 3 bases and the V segment lost 3 bases, leaving 2 bases of the junction unmatched. The CDR3 nucleotides read TGCGCCAGCAGCTCCGGGACAGACTATGGCTACACCTTC. This gives the protein CASSSGTDYGYTF.

This clone was seen once. The chain is built from TRBV2 and TRBJ2-7; 11 bases are a match to TRBD2. From germline, CDR1 is SNHLY and CDR2 FYNNEI. The CDR3 is made up of 15 amino acids. The V gene end was trimmed by 5 bases and the J gene end by 5 bases; junction bases not matched to a gene: 8. This chain's CDR3 is CASSLAGGMLHEQYF. The CDR3, as DNA: TGTGCCAGCAGTTTAGCGGGGGGGATGCTCCACGAGCAGTACTTC.

The chain uses TRBV6-1 and TRBJ1-1; D is perhaps TRBD1 (6 bases). CDR3 length equals 15 residues. CDR1 is MNHNS, CDR2 SASEGT, per germline. V shed 2 bases and J shed 1 base, with 11 bases lying between them. The DNA for the CDR3 is TGTGCCAGCAGTGAAAGGCGGACAGCGAACACTGAAGCTTTCTTT. It yields the protein CASSERRTANTEAFF.